The 26 T cell receptor beta chains below all came from one sample that was sequenced in a study of T-cell memory formation after mild COVID-19. TCRdb re-analysed the 5' RACE reads in MiXCR, keeping a single row per CDR3 protein. The table lists around 55,000 distinct CDR3 sequences, approximately 9.5% of them singletons. Sequences were obtained from PBMCs or a T cell subset sorted from them (not recorded which). The receptors come from a man younger than 35 who had mild COVID-19 (a few samples of this study predate the infection). Cell type and time point are not known.

This chain connects TRBV12-3 or TRBV12-4 to TRBJ1-1; D uncertain. The CDR3 spans 13 residues. Trimming took 0 bases from V and 6 from J, leaving 8 bases between them. CDR3 sequence reads: CASSLAEGAEAFF. The CDR3 DNA follows: TGTGCCAGCAGTTTAGCCGAGGGCGCTGAAGCTTTCTTT.

There are a few counts of this clonotype. The rearrangement uses TRBV7-9 and TRBJ2-5, with D perhaps matching TRBD1 (5 bases). Between the trimmed V and J ends, which lost 3 bases and 2 bases, there was a span of 10 bases. CDR3 length: 14 amino acids. Germline V gene data show CDR1 as SEHNR and CDR2 as FQNEAQ (reference sequence). Here the CDR3 reads CASSFIGVQETQYF. The CDR3 DNA is TGTGCCAGCAGCTTTATAGGGGTTCAAGAGACCCAGTACTTC. Together with reference TRBV7-9 and TRBJ2-5, the CDR3 gives the full variable domain: DTGVSQNPRHKITKRGQNVTFRCDPISEHNRLYWYRQTLGQGPEFLTYFQNEAQLEKSRLLSDRFSAERPKGSFSTLEIQRTEQGDSAMYLCASSFIGVQETQYFGPGTRLLVL.

This clonotype has at least ten counts. The CDR3 sequence is CASSRTGNTEAFF. The CDR3 DNA reads TGTGCCAGCAGCCGGACAGGGAACACTGAAGCTTTCTTT. This chain joins TRBV7-2 and TRBJ1-1; 7 nucleotides line up with TRBD1. V shed 5 bases, J shed 1 base, and the junction held 1 base outside the gene matches. The CDR3 contains 13 residues. The germline CDR1 and CDR2 sequences are SGHTA and FQGNSA.

V gene TRBV20-1 combines with J gene TRBJ2-3; D is undetermined. Trimming left V 6 bases short and J 2 bases short, with 15 bases between. The CDR3 loop spans 14 amino acids. Germline V gives CDR1 DFQATT, CDR2 SNEGSKA (reference sequence). The DNA for the CDR3 is TGCAGTGCCGTGGACCCCTTCCTCACAGATACGCAGTATTTT. Protein product: CSAVDPFLTDTQYF.

This clonotype appeared a few times. This chain links TRBV5-1 with TRBJ2-3; D not resolved. V lost 0 bases and J lost 0, with 8 bases in between. Germline V lookup: CDR1 SGHRS, CDR2 YFSETQ. This CDR3 has 15 amino acids. The CDR3 coding sequence is TGCGCCAGCAGCTTGGGTTCAGGAAGCACAGATACGCAGTATTTT. Amino acid sequence: CASSLGSGSTDTQYF.

V usage is TRBV7-2 and J usage is TRBJ1-5, with D unclear. Germline V lookup: CDR1 SGHTA, CDR2 FQGNSA. V lost 0 bases and J lost 4, with 4 bases in between. The CDR3 consists of 13 residues. DNA of the CDR3: TGTGCCAGCAGCTTAGCGCTAAATCAGCCCCAGCATTTT. Amino acids: CASSLALNQPQHF. The variable domain in full, with the rest retrieved from reference TRBV7-2 and TRBJ1-5, is GAGVSQSPSNKVTEKGKDVELRCDPISGHTALYWYRQSLGQGLEFLIYFQGNSAPDKSGLPSDRFSAERTGGSVSTLTIQRTQQEDSAVYLCASSLALNQPQHFGDGTRLSIL.

At least ten counts were recorded for this clonotype. The V and J genes are TRBV7-2 and TRBJ2-3, with D perhaps TRBD1 or TRBD2 (5 bases each). The CDR3 contains 14 residues. Germline CDR1 SGHTA, CDR2 FQGNSA. Trimming left V 6 bases short and J 5 bases short, with 15 bases between. The CDR3 reads CASRAMGVLDTQYF. For the CDR3, the DNA is TGTGCCAGCAGGGCGATGGGGGTTTTAGATACGCAGTATTTT.

This rearrangement joins TRBV29-1 to TRBJ1-5; the D gene is possibly TRBD1 (6 bases). V was pared by 4 bases and J by 0 bases, with 10 bases between. The length of the CDR3 is 14 residues. CDR1 and CDR2 from the germline V gene are SQVTM and ANQGSEA. Here the CDR3 DNA reads TGCAGCGTTGCCTGGGGGCTTAGCAATCAGCCCCAGCATTTT. It translates to CSVAWGLSNQPQHF. Based on the CDR3 plus reference TRBV29-1 and TRBJ1-5, the full variable domain is SAVISQKPSRDICQRGTSLTIQCQVDSQVTMMFWYRQQPGQSLTLIATANQGSEATYESGFVIDKFPISRPNLTFSTLTVSNMSPEDSSIYLCSVAWGLSNQPQHFGDGTRLSIL.

The chain couples TRBV9 to TRBJ2-3; D possibly matches TRBD1 or TRBD2 (5 bases each). This CDR3 spans 15 amino acids. Germline loops: CDR1 SGDLS, CDR2 YYNGEE. Trimming stripped 4 bases from V and 2 bases from J, with 14 bases between. CDR3 in amino acids: CASSLEGKATDTQYF. CDR3 DNA: TGTGCCAGCAGCCTAGAGGGGAAGGCCACAGATACGCAGTATTTT.

In this sample, this clonotype turned up many times. This chain uses TRBV5-1 with TRBJ2-7; 7 bases are shared with TRBD2. Germline CDR1 is SGHRS and CDR2 is YFSETQ. This CDR3 contains 12 residues. The V gene end was trimmed by 4 bases and the J gene end by 7 bases; junction bases not matched to a gene: 5. In DNA form, the CDR3 reads TGCGCCAGCAGCCCCCTGGGGGGGGAGCAGTACTTC. This sequence encodes CASSPLGGEQYF.

This clonotype was observed many times. The V gene is TRBV5-1, the J gene TRBJ1-2; no reliable D call. Trimming took 1 base from V and 3 from J, leaving 7 bases between them. The CDR3 is 13 amino acids. Per germline, CDR1 SGHRS and CDR2 YFSETQ. In DNA form, the CDR3 reads TGCGCCAGCAGCTTGATGGGCGACTATGGCTACACCTTC. This gives the protein CASSLMGDYGYTF.

This clonotype was observed a handful of times. The chain recombines TRBV19 with TRBJ2-7; TRBD1 aligns across 10 bases. In germline, CDR1 is LNHDA, CDR2 SQIVND (reference sequence). The ends lost 3 bases at V and 4 bases at J; junction bases unmatched: 0. This CDR3 contains 13 residues. As DNA, the CDR3 is TGTGCCAGTAGTATGGGACAGGGGTACGAGCAGTACTTC. Its protein is CASSMGQGYEQYF.

In its sample, this clonotype is medium-sized. The chain combines TRBV29-1 with TRBJ2-1; 9 bases fit TRBD1. Per germline, CDR1 SQVTM and CDR2 ANQGSEA. The CDR3 is 16 residues long. V shed 1 base, J shed 8 bases, and the junction held 12 bases outside the gene matches. CDR3 in amino acids: CSVEVIGQGPNDEQFF. CDR3 DNA sequence: TGCAGCGTTGAAGTGATTGGACAGGGGCCAAATGATGAGCAGTTCTTC.

This clonotype was counted ten times or more. V usage is TRBV6-2 or TRBV6-3 and J usage is TRBJ2-5, with 7 bases fitting TRBD1. There are 13 residues in the CDR3. With V trimmed by 4 bases and J by 3 bases, 2 bases remained unmatched. Germline V CDR1 and CDR2: MNHEY, SVGEGT. The DNA for the CDR3 is TGTGCCAGCAGTTCCAGGGGGAAAGAGACCCAGTACTTC. Its translation: CASSSRGKETQYF.

This sequence joins TRBV7-2 and TRBJ2-3, with 12 nucleotides matching TRBD2. This CDR3 comprises 16 residues. Looked up from germline, CDR1 is SGHTA and CDR2 is FQGNSA. V dropped 1 base and J dropped 5; count of bases not matched to a gene: 4. CDR3: CASSLGASGGGDTQYF. The DNA of the CDR3 is TGTGCCAGCAGCTTAGGCGCTAGCGGGGGGGGAGATACGCAGTATTTT.

V is TRBV29-1 and J is TRBJ1-1; a weak D match, TRBD1 (5 bases). The CDR3 length is 14 residues. Deletions cut 7 bases from V and 2 bases from J, with 17 bases between. The germline gives CDR1 SQVTM, CDR2 ANQGSEA. This CDR3 is CSARIRDLNTEAFF. CDR3 coding DNA: TGCAGCGCCAGGATCAGGGACTTAAACACTGAAGCTTTCTTT.

The chain joins TRBV4-3 to TRBJ1-6; 7 bases are a match to TRBD1. Germline loops: CDR1 LGHNA, CDR2 YSLEER. After removal of 0 bases from V and 5 bases from J, the junction contained 13 bases not matched to a gene. The CDR3 totals 19 residues. CDR3 in amino acids: CASSQDHVRGRADNSPLHF. CDR3 nucleotide sequence: TGCGCCAGCAGCCAAGATCACGTCAGGGGGAGGGCTGATAATTCACCCCTCCACTTT.

Only a few counts were recorded for this clonotype. The V gene is TRBV7-8, the J gene TRBJ2-1; 13 nucleotides align to TRBD2. After removal of 2 bases from V and 11 bases from J, the junction contained 9 bases not matched to a gene. Germline CDR1 SGHVS, CDR2 FQNEAQ. The CDR3 consists of 16 residues. Here the CDR3 DNA reads TGTGCCAGCAGCTTAACCGGGGGACTAGCGGGGCAGAAGCAGTTCTTC. It codes for CASSLTGGLAGQKQFF.

This clonotype was detected a few times. J is TRBJ2-3 and V is TRBV5-1, with a weak D call TRBD2 (6 bases). The germline V and J ends were trimmed by 2 bases and 3 bases, with 10 bases remaining between them. There are 14 residues in the CDR3. Germline V CDR1 and CDR2: SGHRS, YFSETQ. CDR3 sequence (DNA): TGCGCCAGCAGCTTTACTAGCCCTACAGATACGCAGTATTTT. This translates into CASSFTSPTDTQYF.

CDR3: CASSPPGIRARQETQYF. DNA for the CDR3: TGTGCCAGCAGTCCCCCGGGAATTCGTGCTCGCCAAGAGACCCAGTACTTC. The chain has TRBV6-2 or TRBV6-3 and TRBJ2-5; a possible D gene is TRBD2 (5 bases). The CDR3 covers 17 residues. Germline-derived CDR1 and CDR2 are MNHEY and SVGEGT. V was clipped by 5 bases and J by 1 base, with 20 bases between them.

This clonotype occurred a few times. The rearrangement links TRBV20-1 to TRBJ2-7; TRBD2 matches at 10 bases. The junction had 5 bases not matched to a gene; V was cut back by 6 bases and J by 0 bases. Per germline, CDR1 DFQATT and CDR2 SNEGSKA (reference sequence). The CDR3 has 14 residues. The chain's CDR3 is CSALAGGSSYEQYV. The CDR3, as DNA: TGCAGTGCGTTAGCGGGGGGCAGCTCCTACGAGCAGTACGTC.

This clonotype was recorded a few times. The rearrangement uses TRBV20-1 and TRBJ2-2; D call uncertain. CDR1 is DFQATT, CDR2 SNEGSKA, per germline (reference sequence). V lost 0 bases to trimming and J lost 4 bases, with 12 bases between them. This CDR3 contains 15 residues. CDR3 region: CSARDIFGPTGELFF. CDR3 nucleotides: TGCAGTGCTAGAGACATTTTTGGGCCCACCGGGGAGCTGTTTTTT.

This clonotype came up many times. V and J are TRBV29-1 and TRBJ2-5; 10 nucleotides match TRBD1. Trimming at V came to 5 bases and at J to 2 bases, leaving 8 bases not matched to a gene. There are 15 residues in the CDR3. Germline V gene data show CDR1 as SQVTM and CDR2 as ANQGSEA. CDR3 DNA sequence: TGCAGCGTTACGACCCCGGGACAGGGGCAAGAGACCCAGTACTTC. Translated: CSVTTPGQGQETQYF. Full variable domain (missing parts from reference TRBV29-1 and TRBJ2-5): SAVISQKPSRDICQRGTSLTIQCQVDSQVTMMFWYRQQPGQSLTLIATANQGSEATYESGFVIDKFPISRPNLTFSTLTVSNMSPEDSSIYLCSVTTPGQGQETQYFGPGTRLLVL.

This clonotype has just a few counts. V and J are TRBV4-3 and TRBJ2-7; 9 bases align to TRBD1. The CDR3 consists of 15 residues. The J segment lost 0 bases and the V segment lost 0 bases, leaving 0 bases of the junction unmatched. Germline CDR1 and CDR2: LGHNA and YSLEER. In nucleotides, the CDR3 is TGCGCCAGCAGCCAAGAGGGACAGGGCTCCTACGAGCAGTACTTC. Protein product: CASSQEGQGSYEQYF.

This clonotype was seen more than once but under ten times. The chain couples TRBV20-1 to TRBJ2-3, with D perhaps TRBD2 (5 bases). Germline CDR1 and CDR2: DFQATT and SNEGSKA (reference sequence). The CDR3 length is 13 residues. The germline V and J ends were trimmed by 4 bases and 0 bases, with 8 bases remaining between them. CDR3 DNA sequence: TGCAGTGCTACTAGGACTAGCACAGATACGCAGTATTTT. It translates to CSATRTSTDTQYF.

The chain links TRBV10-2 to TRBJ1-2; D is uncertain. Germline CDR1 WSHSY, CDR2 SAAADI. The CDR3 has 14 amino acids. Trimming removed 5 bases at V and 2 bases at J, with 12 bases between. The CDR3 DNA reads as TGCGCCAGCAGTTCTAGGTCTTGGAACTATGGCTACACCTTC. Its protein product is CASSSRSWNYGYTF.